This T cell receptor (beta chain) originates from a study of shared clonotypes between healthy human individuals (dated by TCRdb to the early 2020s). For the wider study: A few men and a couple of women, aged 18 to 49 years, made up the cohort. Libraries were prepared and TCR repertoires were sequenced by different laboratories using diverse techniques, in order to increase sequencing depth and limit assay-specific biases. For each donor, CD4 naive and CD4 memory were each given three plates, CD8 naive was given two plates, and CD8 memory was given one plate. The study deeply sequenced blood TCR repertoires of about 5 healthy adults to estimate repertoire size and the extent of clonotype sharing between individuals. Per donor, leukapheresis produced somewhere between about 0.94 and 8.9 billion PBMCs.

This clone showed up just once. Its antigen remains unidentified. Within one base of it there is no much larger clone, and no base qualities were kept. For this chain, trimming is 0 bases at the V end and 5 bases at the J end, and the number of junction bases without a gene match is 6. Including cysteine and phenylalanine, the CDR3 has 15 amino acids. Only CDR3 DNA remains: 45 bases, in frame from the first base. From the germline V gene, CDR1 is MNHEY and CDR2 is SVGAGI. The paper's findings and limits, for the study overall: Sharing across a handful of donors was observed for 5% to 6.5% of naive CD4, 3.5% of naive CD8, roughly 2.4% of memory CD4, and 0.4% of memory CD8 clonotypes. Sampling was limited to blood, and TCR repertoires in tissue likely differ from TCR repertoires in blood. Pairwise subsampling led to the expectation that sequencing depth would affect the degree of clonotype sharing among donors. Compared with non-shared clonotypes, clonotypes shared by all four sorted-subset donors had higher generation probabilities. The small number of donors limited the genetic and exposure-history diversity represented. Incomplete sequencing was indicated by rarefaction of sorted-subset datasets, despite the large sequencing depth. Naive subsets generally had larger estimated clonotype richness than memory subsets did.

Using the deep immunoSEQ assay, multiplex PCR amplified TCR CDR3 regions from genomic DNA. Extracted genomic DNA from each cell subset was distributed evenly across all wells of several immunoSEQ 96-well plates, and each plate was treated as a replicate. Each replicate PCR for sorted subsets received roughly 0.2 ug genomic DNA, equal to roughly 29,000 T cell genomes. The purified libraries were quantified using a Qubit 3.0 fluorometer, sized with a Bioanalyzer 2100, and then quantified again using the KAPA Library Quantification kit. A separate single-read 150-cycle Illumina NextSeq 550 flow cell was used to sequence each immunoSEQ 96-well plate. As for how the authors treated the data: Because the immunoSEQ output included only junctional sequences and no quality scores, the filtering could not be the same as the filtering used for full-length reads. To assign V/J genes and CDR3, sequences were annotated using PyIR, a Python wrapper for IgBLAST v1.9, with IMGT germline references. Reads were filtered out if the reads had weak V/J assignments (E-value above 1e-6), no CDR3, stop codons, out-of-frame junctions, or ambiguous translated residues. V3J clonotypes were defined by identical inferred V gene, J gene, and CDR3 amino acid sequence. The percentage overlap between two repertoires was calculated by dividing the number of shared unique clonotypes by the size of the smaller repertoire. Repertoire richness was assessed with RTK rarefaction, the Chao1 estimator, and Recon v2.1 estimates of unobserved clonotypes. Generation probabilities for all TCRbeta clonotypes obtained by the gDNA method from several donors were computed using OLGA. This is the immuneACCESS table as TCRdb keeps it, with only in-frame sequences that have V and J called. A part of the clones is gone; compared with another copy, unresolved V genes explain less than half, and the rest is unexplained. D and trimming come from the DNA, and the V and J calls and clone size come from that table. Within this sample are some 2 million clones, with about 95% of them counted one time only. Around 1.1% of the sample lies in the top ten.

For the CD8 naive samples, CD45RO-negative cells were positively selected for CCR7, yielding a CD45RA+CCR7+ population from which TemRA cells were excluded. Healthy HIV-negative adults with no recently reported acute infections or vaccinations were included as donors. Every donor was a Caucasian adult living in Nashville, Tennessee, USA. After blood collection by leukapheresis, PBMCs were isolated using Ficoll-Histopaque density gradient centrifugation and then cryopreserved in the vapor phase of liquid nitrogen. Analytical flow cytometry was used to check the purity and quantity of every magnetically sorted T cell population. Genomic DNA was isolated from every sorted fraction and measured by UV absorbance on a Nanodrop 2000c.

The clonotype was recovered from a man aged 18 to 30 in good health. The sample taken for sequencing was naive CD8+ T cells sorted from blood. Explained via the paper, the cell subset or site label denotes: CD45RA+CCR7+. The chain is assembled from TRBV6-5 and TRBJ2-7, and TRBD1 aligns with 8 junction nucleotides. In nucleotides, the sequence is TGTGCCAGCAGTTACTCGACAGGGGAGTGGGACGAGCAGTACTTC. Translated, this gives CASSYSTGEWDEQYF.